This passage covers 22 T cell receptor beta chains from one sample sequenced in a study of cytomegalovirus exposure and HLA in healthy donors. Here immunoSEQ multiplex PCR was the method, and the copy in TCRdb shows in-frame clones only, minus some. The repertoire holds roughly 180,000 clones, with around 86% as singletons. The sequencing input was PBMCs. All receptors come from a man aged 30 to 45 in good health and CMV-seropositive.

V usage is TRBV29-1 and J usage is TRBJ2-4; 8 nucleotides line up with TRBD2. The junction had 3 bases not matched to a gene; V was cut back by 5 bases and J by 0 bases. The germline V gene has CDR1 SQVTM and CDR2 ANQGSEA. This CDR3 comprises 14 residues. The CDR3 region is CSVSGLAAKNIQYF. The CDR3 DNA is TGCAGCGTTTCCGGACTAGCAGCCAAAAACATTCAGTACTTC.

J is TRBJ1-6 and V is TRBV7-2, with D tentatively TRBD1 (5 bases). The length of the CDR3 is 15 residues. The germline V gene encodes CDR1 SGHTA and CDR2 FQGNSA. Trimming cost V 5 bases and J 5 bases, with 13 bases left between them. The CDR3 here is CASSPQALDNSPLHF. The CDR3 DNA reads as TGTGCCAGCAGCCCACAGGCGCTGGATAATTCACCCCTCCACTTT.

J is TRBJ2-3 and V is TRBV6-1; D unclear. Between the trimmed V and J ends, which lost 1 base and 2 bases, there was a span of 4 bases. Germline-derived CDR1 and CDR2 are MNHNS and SASEGT. The CDR3 is made up of 13 amino acids. In DNA form, the CDR3 reads TGTGCCAGCAGTGAAGGCCACACAGATACGCAGTATTTT. As protein: CASSEGHTDTQYF.

This sequence joins TRBV7-9 and TRBJ2-7; 7 nucleotides line up with TRBD1. Germline V lookup: CDR1 SEHNR, CDR2 FQNEAQ (reference sequence). CDR3 length: 14 amino acids. V dropped 4 bases and J dropped 7; count of bases not matched to a gene: 10. CDR3 DNA: TGTGCCAGCAGCTACTCAGGGGGAGCGGAGGAGCAGTACTTC. It specifies CASSYSGGAEEQYF.

This chain connects TRBV18 to TRBJ1-1, with 11 bases matching TRBD1. The CDR3 spans 17 residues. CDR1 and CDR2 from the germline V gene are KGHSH and LQKENI. The V and J ends lost 1 base and 7 bases, in that order; junction bases with no gene match: 11. The CDR3 region has the DNA TGTGCCAGCTCACCACTTAAAGCGGGACAGGGGGGCGGTGAAGCTTTCTTT. Translation: CASSPLKAGQGGGEAFF. Using reference TRBV18 and TRBJ1-1 for the parts outside the CDR3, the full variable domain is NAGVMQNPRHLVRRRGQEARLRCSPMKGHSHVYWYRQLPEEGLKFMVYLQKENIIDESGMPKERFSAEFPKEGPSILRIQQVVRGDSAAYFCASSPLKAGQGGGEAFFGQGTRLTVV.

The chain has TRBV13 and TRBJ1-1; tentatively, D is TRBD1 (5 bases). V was cut by 5 bases and J by 1 base, with 17 bases left in between. The CDR3 is 16 amino acids. Germline loops: CDR1 PRHDT, CDR2 FYEKMQ (reference sequence). The CDR3 reads CASSATGTSPNTEAFF. In nucleotides, the CDR3 is TGTGCCAGCAGCGCAACCGGGACGTCGCCGAACACTGAAGCTTTCTTT.

The chain links TRBV7-2 to TRBJ1-6; 8 bases align to TRBD1. Germline V lookup: CDR1 SGHTA, CDR2 FQGNSA. This CDR3 has 16 amino acids. J was trimmed by 7 bases and V by 3 bases; bases with no gene match: 8. CDR3 residues: CASSFLGRTGNSPLHF. In DNA, the CDR3 is TGTGCCAGCAGCTTTCTAGGTAGGACAGGGAATTCACCCCTCCACTTT.

V is TRBV6-1 and J is TRBJ1-1; D remains ambiguous. This CDR3 has 17 residues. Between the trimmed V and J ends, which lost 2 bases and 4 bases, there was a span of 20 bases. Germline V gene lookup returns CDR1 MNHNS and CDR2 SASEGT. Here the CDR3 DNA reads TGTGCCAGCAGTGAATCTCGTTCCCCTACTATCGGCACTGAAGCTTTCTTT. Residues: CASSESRSPTIGTEAFF.

This chain connects TRBV6-5 to TRBJ2-1, with D perhaps being TRBD1 or TRBD2 (6 bases each). CDR3 length: 15 residues. V shed 6 bases and J shed 0 bases, with 12 bases lying between them. Looked up from germline, CDR1 is MNHEY and CDR2 is SVGAGI. The CDR3 reads CASRLGGSSYNEQFF. Here the CDR3 DNA reads TGTGCCAGCAGACTAGGGGGGAGCTCCTACAATGAGCAGTTCTTC.

The rearrangement links TRBV29-1 to TRBJ2-5; TRBD1 matches 9 bases. Trimming at V came to 7 bases and at J to 5 bases, leaving 5 bases not matched to a gene. The germline gives CDR1 SQVTM, CDR2 ANQGSEA. The CDR3 has 12 amino acids. Here the CDR3 DNA reads TGCAGCGGGGGGACAGGGTTGGAGACCCAGTACTTC. Protein: CSGGTGLETQYF. Full variable domain (missing parts from reference TRBV29-1 and TRBJ2-5): SAVISQKPSRDICQRGTSLTIQCQVDSQVTMMFWYRQQPGQSLTLIATANQGSEATYESGFVIDKFPISRPNLTFSTLTVSNMSPEDSSIYLCSGGTGLETQYFGPGTRLLVL.

V is TRBV6-1 and J is TRBJ2-7, with D unclear. V was trimmed by 2 bases and J by 0 bases, leaving 11 bases between them. The germline V gene has CDR1 MNHNS and CDR2 SASEGT. The CDR3 runs 15 residues. The DNA of the CDR3 is TGTGCCAGCAGTGAACAGTTGGGTCACTCCTACGAGCAGTACTTC. Encoded protein: CASSEQLGHSYEQYF.

The chain couples TRBV7-3 to TRBJ2-2; no clear D. Germline CDR1 and CDR2: SGHTA and FQGTGA. CDR3 length: 14 residues. The germline V and J ends were trimmed by 0 bases and 4 bases, with 6 bases remaining between them. Here the CDR3 DNA reads TGTGCCAGCAGCTTAACTCTAGGCACCGGGGAGCTGTTTTTT. This gives the protein CASSLTLGTGELFF.

The genes are TRBV9 and TRBJ2-1, with a weak D call TRBD2 (6 bases). The V gene's germline CDR1 is SGDLS and CDR2 YYNGEE. Trimming took off 4 bases at V and 2 bases at J, with 16 bases between the two ends. This CDR3 has 16 residues. CDR3 region: CASSQTSSVTYNEQFF. The CDR3 DNA sequence: TGTGCCAGCAGCCAAACGTCTAGCGTAACCTACAATGAGCAGTTCTTC.

The J gene is TRBJ2-2, the V gene TRBV4-1; no firm D call. The CDR3 is 16 amino acids. Trimming took off 1 base at V and 1 base at J, with 10 bases between the two ends. Germline V CDR1 and CDR2: MGHRA, YSYEKL. The CDR3 DNA sequence: TGCGCCAGCAGCCAAGTCCCCAAGAAGAACACCGGGGAGCTGTTTTTT. It encodes CASSQVPKKNTGELFF.

In its sample, this clone was seen a few times. This rearrangement joins TRBV9 to TRBJ2-5; the D is unclear. The CDR3 covers 12 residues. Trimming pared 0 bases from V and 3 bases from J, leaving 3 bases between. Germline lookup yields CDR1 SGDLS and CDR2 YYNGEE. The CDR3 protein is CASSVDEETQYF. The DNA of the CDR3 is TGTGCCAGCAGCGTAGACGAAGAGACCCAGTACTTC.

This chain joins TRBV11-3 and TRBJ2-1; the match to TRBD2 covers 12 bases. V lost 5 bases and J lost 12; bases outside the gene matches: 14. CDR3 size: 16 residues. CDR1 SGHNT and CDR2 YENEEA come from the germline V gene. The CDR3 DNA sequence: TGTGCCAGCAGCCGGCGGGCTAGCGGGAGGGCCGATCGGCAGTTCTTC. This gives the protein CASSRRASGRADRQFF.

This clone was seen a few times. An end of the junction does not agree with germline; a read error may underlie this. The J gene is TRBJ2-2, the V gene TRBV5-3; 8 nucleotides align to TRBD1. TRBV5-3 is placed among ORFs of uncertain function. The CDR3 length is 15 residues. CDR3 in DNA: TGTGCCAGAAGGTTGGAACGGACAGGGACCGGGGAGCTGTTTTTT. Its translation: CARRLERTGTGELFF.

This clone was picked up one time. The V and J genes are TRBV30 and TRBJ1-3; 7 nucleotides match TRBD1. The ends lost 4 bases at V and 0 bases at J; junction bases unmatched: 15. CDR3 length equals 18 residues. CDR1 GTSNPN and CDR2 SVGIG come from the germline V gene (reference sequence). This CDR3 is CAWTHRGLLGLSGNTIYF. The CDR3 DNA reads as TGTGCCTGGACCCACAGGGGCCTTTTAGGACTCTCTGGAAACACCATATATTTT.

This clone was detected a few times. This chain links TRBV6-6 with TRBJ2-2, with D possibly called TRBD1 or TRBD2 (5 bases each). The CDR3 extends over 15 amino acids. Germline CDR1 is MNHNY and CDR2 is SVGAGI (reference sequence). V was shortened by 6 bases and J by 3 bases, with 14 bases between the two germline ends. DNA for the CDR3: TGTGCCAGCAGCATGGGGGTGGGCTACACCGGGGAGCTGTTTTTT. It yields the protein CASSMGVGYTGELFF.

The chain employs TRBV6-5 and TRBJ2-1; D remains ambiguous. Per germline, CDR1 MNHEY and CDR2 SVGAGI. The CDR3 runs to 14 residues. Trimming stripped 6 bases from V and 0 bases from J, with 9 bases between. The CDR3: CASSLIHSYNEQFF. Here the CDR3 DNA reads TGTGCCAGCAGCCTTATCCACTCCTACAATGAGCAGTTCTTC.

This chain joins TRBV9 and TRBJ2-1, with 7 bases aligning to TRBD2. Germline CDR1 and CDR2: SGDLS and YYNGEE. J lost 6 bases, V lost 0 bases, and 9 bases had no gene match. The CDR3 runs 16 residues. The chain's CDR3 is CASSVVPSGLSNEQFF. The CDR3 DNA is TGTGCCAGCAGCGTAGTGCCTAGCGGATTATCCAATGAGCAGTTCTTC.

This clone was recorded once. The chain links TRBV12-2 to TRBJ2-1; TRBD2 is the table's D call and was not checked against the DNA. TRBV12-2 is shown as a pseudogene. The CDR3 is 18 amino acids. The CDR3 reads CASRLATSGVSSYNEQFF. CDR3 DNA sequence: TGTGCAAGTCGCTTAGCGACTAGCGGGGTAAGCTCCTACAATGAGCAGTTCTTC.